Each of the 3 T cell receptor beta chains below was sequenced from the same sample in a study of a mutant IDH1 vaccine in newly diagnosed glioma. No antigens are known for them. Profiled with immunoSEQ multiplex PCR; TCRdb holds only in-frame clones, not every one. The table records roughly 54,000 clones, 80% to 90% of them present only once. Time point: week 35, safety follow-up. In every dose of vaccine, 300 ug of mutant IDH1 20-mer peptide was given alongside topical imiquimod. Source: PBMCs, taken from a glioma patient whose treatment included an IDH1 peptide vaccine. These receptors were taken from a young woman with glioma.

This chain uses TRBV5-1 with TRBJ1-2; no clear D gene. V shed 2 bases and J shed 6 bases, with 14 bases lying between them. Germline assignment: CDR1 SGHRS and CDR2 YFSETQ. This CDR3 is built from 14 residues. The CDR3 sequence: CASSLLGGRNGYTF. The CDR3 DNA reads as TGCGCCAGCAGCTTACTAGGAGGAAGGAATGGCTACACCTTC. Complete variable domain (other parts from reference TRBV5-1 and TRBJ1-2): KAGVTQTPRYLIKTRGQQVTLSCSPISGHRSVSWYQQTPGQGLQFLFEYFSETQRNKGNFPGRFSGRQFSNSRSEMNVSTLELGDSALYLCASSLLGGRNGYTFGSGTRLTVV.

The chain joins TRBV7-9 to TRBJ2-3; 9 nucleotides align to TRBD1. The CDR3 is 16 amino acids. Germline values: CDR1 SEHNR, CDR2 FQNEAQ (reference sequence). Trimming took 5 bases from V and 2 from J; bases not matched to a gene: 8. CDR3 sequence reads: CASSPRDRETTDTQYF. The CDR3 nucleotides are TGTGCCAGCAGCCCTAGGGACAGGGAGACCACAGATACGCAGTATTTT.

This clone was seen once. The chain combines TRBV27 with TRBJ2-5; D remains unclear. Germline V gene lookup returns CDR1 MNHEY and CDR2 SMNVEV (reference sequence). This CDR3 is 14 amino acids long. Trimming took 1 base from V and 2 from J, leaving 8 bases between them. CDR3 loop: CASSLLGTQETQYF. CDR3 DNA sequence: TGTGCCAGCAGTTTATTGGGTACTCAAGAGACCCAGTACTTC.